The 5 T cell receptor beta chains presented below share a single source sample, sequenced in a study of early T cells in non-severe SARS-CoV-2 infection. Each CDR3 protein gets one entry after TCRdb re-called the 5' RACE reads with MiXCR. The data show around 53,000 distinct CDR3 sequences, roughly 10% seen once. Input material: whole blood. Source of these receptors: an adult who was a healthcare worker with PCR-confirmed SARS-CoV-2 infection or an uninfected control (not recorded which).

This clonotype was seen at least ten times. The gene calls are TRBV5-1 and TRBJ2-1; the D gene is possibly TRBD2 (6 bases). This CDR3 is built from 15 residues. V lost 0 bases to trimming and J lost 6 bases, with 13 bases between them. Germline V gene lookup returns CDR1 SGHRS and CDR2 YFSETQ. CDR3 sequence: CASSLGSGVSNEQFF. The DNA for the CDR3 is TGCGCCAGCAGCTTGGGTTCGGGGGTGAGCAATGAGCAGTTCTTC.

This clonotype was seen at least ten times. The CDR3 is CASSPPGRASTDTQYF. The CDR3 bases are TGTGCCAGCAGTCCTCCCGGCAGGGCTAGCACAGATACGCAGTATTTT. The chain uses TRBV28 and TRBJ2-3, with a tentative D call TRBD1 (5 bases). CDR1 MDHEN and CDR2 SYDVKM come from the germline V gene. There are 16 residues in the CDR3. Trimming stripped 5 bases from V and 0 bases from J, with 15 bases between.

The chain carries TRBV10-3 and TRBJ2-7; 10 nucleotides agree with TRBD2. The CDR3 is made up of 14 amino acids. CDR1 and CDR2 from the germline V gene are ENHRY and SYGVKD. The V gene end was trimmed by 4 bases and the J gene end by 3 bases; junction bases not matched to a gene: 3. The CDR3 DNA is TGTGCCATCAGTGTGGCTAGCGGGGGCTACGAGCAGTACTTC. Protein: CAISVASGGYEQYF.

V gene TRBV7-9 combines with J gene TRBJ2-7; D not certain. The V and J ends lost 0 bases and 4 bases respectively, with 7 bases between them. The CDR3 is made up of 13 amino acids. Germline CDR1 SEHNR, CDR2 FQNEAQ (reference sequence). CDR3 DNA sequence: TGTGCCAGCAGCTTAGCGCCACCTTACGAGCAGTACTTC. It codes for CASSLAPPYEQYF.

This clonotype was recorded a few times. The CDR3 loop reads CASTPAGSSYEQYF. The CDR3 DNA follows: TGTGCCAGTACCCCCGCCGGCTCTTCCTACGAGCAGTACTTC. V and J are TRBV19 and TRBJ2-7; D unresolved. From germline, CDR1 is LNHDA and CDR2 SQIVND (reference sequence). V lost 7 bases and J lost 1, with 14 bases in between. This CDR3 contains 14 residues.